The T cell receptor beta chain under discussion was sequenced for a study of CD8 T cells in ankylosing spondylitis. Overall study results and limits: A motif of under ten highly homologous TCR beta variants was seen as apparently characteristic of ankylosing spondylitis blood.

There are many counts of this clonotype. As yet, its antigen is unknown. The V gene end was trimmed by 3 bases and the J gene end by 3 bases; junction bases not matched to a gene: 4. The CDR3 extends over 15 amino acids. MiXCR was run by TCRdb on the 5' RACE reads, yielding one entry per CDR3 protein. The profile covers hundreds of thousands of distinct CDR3 sequences, with roughly 8.2% appearing a single time and more than 4.5% taken by the ten largest. The chain combines TRBV12-3 or TRBV12-4 with TRBJ2-1; 8 bases fit TRBD2. The sequence was obtained from a female donor with ankylosing spondylitis or in good health (not recorded which). The sample consisted of blood, either unsorted or a sorted T cell fraction (not recorded which). In DNA, the CDR3 is TGTGCCAGCAGTTTCTCCGGGACTAGCTACAATGAGCAGTTCTTC. Amino acid sequence: CASSFSGTSYNEQFF.